This T cell receptor beta chain was retrieved from a study of cytomegalovirus exposure and HLA in healthy donors. Study results and caveats: There were several of the most significant clusters that appeared linked to common viral pathogens in a later analysis. Of the V segments, some could not be distinguished, including TRBV6-2 and TRBV6-3, and were excluded. Segments of the TCR beta V type were, in most cases, productive about 87% or about 30% of the time in an earlier analysis.

With respect to this clone: As yet, its antigen is unknown.

This CDR3 is 15 amino acids long. The germline V gene has CDR1 LGHNA and CDR2 YSLEER. Trimming cost V 4 bases and J 5 bases; bases outside gene matches: 6. Primers included in the PCR were 60 Vbeta and 13 Jbeta primers. The protocol was immunoSEQ multiplex PCR, while the TCRdb copy is restricted to in-frame clones and leaves out a portion. The repertoire holds about 98,000 clones, around 73% seen once, with over 0.95% in the top ten. The chain links TRBV4-3 to TRBJ2-5, with TRBD1 identical over 11 bases. This TCR was sampled from a female donor in good health and CMV-seronegative. Sequences were obtained from PBMCs. CDR3 amino acids: CASSPGQGAVETQYF. The CDR3 nucleotides read TGCGCCAGCAGCCCCGGACAGGGGGCCGTTGAGACCCAGTACTTC.